The present entry profiles one T cell receptor (beta chain) with its context. Authors' methods: Cell counts per sample came from amplifying reference gene primers. Sequenced by immunoSEQ multiplex PCR; TCRdb stores in-frame clones only, minus some. V, J and clone size are taken as reported in that table, and D and trimming were inferred from the DNA itself. This sample has about 160,000 clones, with approximately 86% found just once. This entry belongs to a study of blood T cell repertoires in COVID-19. At the level of the study: The study drew acute and convalescent COVID-19 samples from the United States, Italy and Spain. PBMCs, B-cell-depleted T cells, or T cells provided the cDNA or gDNA that made up the material.

There are 11 residues in the CDR3. V lost 3 bases and J 4 bases, leaving 4 bases between the germline ends. Germline V gene data show CDR1 as ENHRY and CDR2 as SYGVKD. Specimen: peripheral blood. The TCR originated in a man aged 45-65 years with active or convalescent COVID-19. The chain links TRBV10-3 to TRBJ2-7; D gene uncertain. CDR3 DNA sequence: TGTGCCATCAGTGACTTTTACGAGCAGTACTTC. As protein: CAISDFYEQYF.